The rows below give T cell receptor beta chains drawn from one sample of a study of regulatory T cells in long-lasting Graves disease. TCRdb called the multiplex PCR reads again in MiXCR, with one record for every CDR3 protein. This repertoire shows roughly 420,000 distinct CDR3 sequences, around 15% found once; its top ten account for approximately 15%. This sample also belongs to another study, concerning T cells in Graves' hyperthyroidism and ophthalmopathy.

Sequences were derived from peripheral blood mononuclear cells (PBMCs), sampled at new diagnosis, from a patient treated with antithyroid drugs. The receptors originated from a woman between 45 and 65 years old with Graves disease. Both conserved end residues are part of each CDR3. Fields, in order: D gene, J gene, clone size, V gene, CDR3 protein, CDR3 DNA. D genes are given only for firm matches. Clone size is stated in some rows and not others, as once, few, many or a class when expanded.

d_call: NA
j_call: TRBJ2-7
clone_size: many
v_call: TRBV6-2/TRBV6-3
cdr3_aa: CASSYSLQRSRQGRAYEQYF
cdr3_nt: TGTGCCAGCAGTTACTCGCTCCAGCGAAGCAGACAGGGGAGGGCCTACGAGCAGTACTTC

d_call: TRBD2
j_call: TRBJ2-3
clone_size: few
v_call: TRBV6-1
cdr3_aa: CATTTSGTDTQYF
cdr3_nt: TGTGCCACTACGACTAGCGGGACCGATACGCAGTATTTT

d_call: NA
j_call: TRBJ2-7
clone_size: many
v_call: TRBV10-3
cdr3_aa: CAIIGHSYEQYF
cdr3_nt: TGTGCCATCATTGGACACTCCTACGAGCAGTACTTC

d_call: TRBD2
j_call: TRBJ2-1
clone_size: few
v_call: TRBV6-1
cdr3_aa: CASTSTSGYNEQFF
cdr3_nt: TGTGCCAGCACCTCGACTAGCGGCTACAATGAGCAGTTCTTC

d_call: NA
j_call: TRBJ1-1
clone_size: many
v_call: TRBV29-1
cdr3_aa: CSAAGQLNTEAFF
cdr3_nt: TGCAGCGCCGCGGGTCAGTTGAACACTGAAGCTTTCTTT

d_call: NA
j_call: TRBJ2-7
clone_size: NA
v_call: TRBV11-1
cdr3_aa: CASSLDYYEQYF
cdr3_nt: TGTGCCAGCAGCCTGGACTACTACGAGCAGTACTTC

d_call: NA
j_call: TRBJ2-3
clone_size: few
v_call: TRBV7-6
cdr3_aa: CASSLFGGTASTDTQYF
cdr3_nt: TGTGCCAGCAGCCTATTTGGTGGGACGGCTAGCACAGATACGCAGTATTTT

d_call: TRBD2
j_call: TRBJ2-3
clone_size: many
v_call: TRBV7-8
cdr3_aa: CASSLGRLAERDTQYF
cdr3_nt: TGTGCCAGCAGCTTAGGTCGACTAGCGGAACGGGATACGCAGTATTTT

d_call: NA
j_call: TRBJ2-3
clone_size: once
v_call: TRBV28
cdr3_aa: CASSLHLAWSSTDTQYF
cdr3_nt: TGTGCCAGCAGTTTACACCTTGCTTGGTCCTCGACAGATACGCAGTATTTT

d_call: TRBD1
j_call: TRBJ2-5
clone_size: NA
v_call: TRBV3-1
cdr3_aa: CASSLINQGARRETQYF
cdr3_nt: TGTGCCAGCAGCCTAATAAACCAGGGGGCGCGTAGAGAGACCCAGTACTTC

d_call: TRBD1
j_call: TRBJ2-7
clone_size: NA
v_call: TRBV9
cdr3_aa: CASSATGESYEQYF
cdr3_nt: TGTGCCAGCAGCGCAACAGGGGAGTCCTACGAGCAGTACTTC

d_call: NA
j_call: TRBJ1-3
clone_size: few
v_call: TRBV5-1
cdr3_aa: CASSLGAGGVGNTIYF
cdr3_nt: TGCGCCAGCAGCTTGGGTGCGGGGGGCGTAGGAAACACCATATATTTT

d_call: TRBD2
j_call: TRBJ2-2
clone_size: NA
v_call: TRBV3-1
cdr3_aa: CASRASGQLSGELFF
cdr3_nt: TGTGCCAGCAGAGCTAGCGGGCAATTGTCCGGGGAGCTGTTTTTT

d_call: NA
j_call: TRBJ2-1
clone_size: many
v_call: TRBV3-1
cdr3_aa: CASSQDMSGSYNEQFF
cdr3_nt: TGTGCCAGCAGCCAAGATATGAGCGGGTCCTACAATGAGCAGTTCTTC

d_call: NA
j_call: TRBJ2-2
clone_size: NA
v_call: TRBV7-3
cdr3_aa: CASSFDRKGELFF
cdr3_nt: TGTGCCAGCAGCTTCGACAGGAAAGGGGAGCTGTTTTTT

d_call: TRBD1
j_call: TRBJ1-6
clone_size: NA
v_call: TRBV28
cdr3_aa: CASRLGQGAGSYNSPLHF
cdr3_nt: TGTGCCAGCAGGCTGGGACAGGGGGCTGGTTCCTATAATTCACCCCTCCACTTT

d_call: NA
j_call: TRBJ2-2
clone_size: few
v_call: TRBV5-1
cdr3_aa: CASSFGGSPGELFF
cdr3_nt: TGCGCCAGCAGCTTTGGAGGGAGCCCCGGGGAGCTGTTTTTT

d_call: NA
j_call: TRBJ1-1
clone_size: many
v_call: TRBV13
cdr3_aa: CASSSYDYRGRMNTEAFF
cdr3_nt: TGTGCCAGCAGCTCTTATGATTACCGGGGACGGATGAACACTGAAGCTTTCTTT

d_call: NA
j_call: TRBJ2-7
clone_size: few
v_call: TRBV6-1
cdr3_aa: CASTLRGREPREQYF
cdr3_nt: TGTGCCAGCACCTTACGGGGGCGGGAGCCCCGAGAGCAGTACTTC

d_call: NA
j_call: TRBJ2-5
clone_size: many
v_call: TRBV3-1
cdr3_aa: CASSQDVWLWTGQETQYF
cdr3_nt: TGTGCCAGCAGCCAAGACGTGTGGCTGTGGACGGGACAAGAGACCCAGTACTTC

d_call: NA
j_call: TRBJ1-1
clone_size: NA
v_call: TRBV19
cdr3_aa: CASARSYQGGEAFF
cdr3_nt: TGTGCCAGCGCCAGATCCTACCAGGGAGGTGAAGCTTTCTTT

d_call: NA
j_call: TRBJ2-7
clone_size: few
v_call: TRBV3-1
cdr3_aa: CASSQSAQANYEQYF
cdr3_nt: TGTGCCAGCAGCCAATCGGCGCAGGCGAACTACGAGCAGTACTTC

d_call: NA
j_call: TRBJ1-5
clone_size: NA
v_call: TRBV2
cdr3_aa: CASRGRVALSQHF
cdr3_nt: TGTGCCAGCAGGGGGAGGGTAGCTTTGTCCCAGCATTTT

d_call: NA
j_call: TRBJ1-1
clone_size: many
v_call: TRBV11-1
cdr3_aa: CASSVVPGAGRTEAFF
cdr3_nt: TGTGCCAGCAGCGTCGTACCGGGGGCTGGGAGGACTGAAGCTTTCTTT

d_call: NA
j_call: TRBJ1-5
clone_size: many
v_call: TRBV28
cdr3_aa: CASSSVGQLWHF
cdr3_nt: TGTGCCAGCAGTTCTGTCGGACAGCTCTGGCATTTT

d_call: TRBD1
j_call: TRBJ2-7
clone_size: many
v_call: TRBV7-9
cdr3_aa: CASSQDRQGYEQYF
cdr3_nt: TGTGCCAGCAGCCAAGACCGACAGGGCTACGAGCAGTACTTC

d_call: NA
j_call: TRBJ1-5
clone_size: NA
v_call: TRBV6-1
cdr3_aa: CASSHRALSNQLQHF
cdr3_nt: TGTGCCAGCAGCCACAGGGCCTTAAGCAATCAGCTCCAGCATTTT

d_call: NA
j_call: TRBJ2-7
clone_size: many
v_call: TRBV20-1
cdr3_aa: CSARDLGLGAYEQYF
cdr3_nt: TGCAGTGCTAGAGATCTCGGCCTGGGCGCCTACGAGCAGTACTTC

d_call: TRBD2
j_call: TRBJ2-5
clone_size: few
v_call: TRBV24-1
cdr3_aa: CATSDSPGGWEETQYF
cdr3_nt: TGTGCCACCAGTGATTCCCCGGGAGGCTGGGAGGAGACCCAGTACTTC

d_call: NA
j_call: TRBJ2-2
clone_size: NA
v_call: TRBV10-3
cdr3_aa: CAISESNPRAGNTGELFF
cdr3_nt: TGTGCCATCAGTGAGTCGAATCCTCGGGCGGGGAACACCGGGGAGCTGTTTTTT

d_call: TRBD1
j_call: TRBJ1-2
clone_size: NA
v_call: TRBV30
cdr3_aa: CAWGTVYGYTF
cdr3_nt: TGTGCCTGGGGGACAGTCTATGGCTACACCTTC

d_call: NA
j_call: TRBJ1-1
clone_size: NA
v_call: TRBV7-9
cdr3_aa: CASSIEEKLTEAFF
cdr3_nt: TGTGCCAGCAGCATAGAGGAGAAACTCACTGAAGCTTTCTTT

d_call: NA
j_call: TRBJ2-7
clone_size: many
v_call: TRBV6-1
cdr3_aa: CASTLNWGPSYEQYF
cdr3_nt: TGTGCCAGCACCTTGAACTGGGGACCCTCCTACGAGCAGTACTTC

d_call: TRBD2
j_call: TRBJ2-3
clone_size: NA
v_call: TRBV28
cdr3_aa: CASSSAAGGRSRQYF
cdr3_nt: TGTGCCAGCAGTAGTGCGGCGGGAGGCCGCTCTAGGCAGTATTTT

d_call: TRBD2
j_call: TRBJ2-1
clone_size: many
v_call: TRBV28
cdr3_aa: CASTAAGVSYNEQFF
cdr3_nt: TGTGCCAGCACCGCAGCGGGAGTCTCCTACAATGAGCAGTTCTTC

d_call: TRBD1
j_call: TRBJ2-2
clone_size: NA
v_call: TRBV29-1
cdr3_aa: CSVGSRDRGMGTGELFF
cdr3_nt: TGCAGCGTAGGTTCCCGGGACAGGGGAATGGGCACCGGGGAGCTGTTTTTT

d_call: NA
j_call: TRBJ2-7
clone_size: NA
v_call: TRBV6-1
cdr3_aa: CASGAALSYEQYF
cdr3_nt: TGTGCCAGCGGGGCAGCACTCTCCTACGAGCAGTACTTC

d_call: NA
j_call: TRBJ2-7
clone_size: NA
v_call: TRBV11-2
cdr3_aa: CASSFSETPTYEQYF
cdr3_nt: TGTGCCAGCAGCTTCTCCGAGACACCTACCTACGAGCAGTACTTC

d_call: NA
j_call: TRBJ1-4
clone_size: once
v_call: TRBV28
cdr3_aa: CASSLYTRTVEKLFF
cdr3_nt: TGTGCCAGCAGTTTATACACCCGGACAGTTGAAAAACTGTTTTTT

d_call: NA
j_call: TRBJ2-7
clone_size: few
v_call: TRBV13
cdr3_aa: CASTSATENYEQYF
cdr3_nt: TGTGCCAGCACTTCGGCGACAGAAAATTACGAGCAGTACTTC

d_call: NA
j_call: TRBJ2-7
clone_size: few
v_call: TRBV18
cdr3_aa: CASSPPIGGEQYF
cdr3_nt: TGTGCCAGCTCACCCCCTATTGGGGGCGAGCAGTACTTC